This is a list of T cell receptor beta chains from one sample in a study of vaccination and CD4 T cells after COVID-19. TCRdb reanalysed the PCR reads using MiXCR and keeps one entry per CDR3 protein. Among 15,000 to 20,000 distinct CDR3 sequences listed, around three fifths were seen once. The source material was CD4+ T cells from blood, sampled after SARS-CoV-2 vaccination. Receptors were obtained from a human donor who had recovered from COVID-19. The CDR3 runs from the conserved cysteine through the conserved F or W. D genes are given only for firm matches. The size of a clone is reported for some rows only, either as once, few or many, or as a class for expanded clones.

CDR3nt: TGTGCCAGCAGATCCCCTGATGGGAGCTCCTATAATTCACCCCTCCACTTT; CDR3aa: CASRSPDGSSYNSPLHF; abundance: few; d_gene: NA; j_gene: TRBJ1-6; v_gene: TRBV6-1
CDR3nt: TGTGCCAGCAGCGTCCCCCTTTATAGAAGCAACAATGAGCAGTTCTTC; CDR3aa: CASSVPLYRSNNEQFF; abundance: NA; d_gene: NA; j_gene: TRBJ2-1; v_gene: TRBV28
CDR3nt: TGTGCCAGCAGTTCGACTAGCCCGAGGGGTGAGACCCAGTACTTC; CDR3aa: CASSSTSPRGETQYF; abundance: few; d_gene: TRBD2; j_gene: TRBJ2-5; v_gene: TRBV12-3/TRBV12-4
CDR3nt: TGTGCCAGCACCGGGACCGTGGGGGACAATGAGCAGTTCTTC; CDR3aa: CASTGTVGDNEQFF; abundance: NA; d_gene: NA; j_gene: TRBJ2-1; v_gene: TRBV12-3/TRBV12-4
CDR3nt: TGTGCCAGCAGCGGAAGATACAGGGGAGGGTTCGCTGAAGCTTTCTTT; CDR3aa: CASSGRYRGGFAEAFF; abundance: NA; d_gene: TRBD1; j_gene: TRBJ1-1; v_gene: TRBV5-5
CDR3nt: TGTGCCAGCAGCTCAAGACAGGCTGGAATGTATGGCTACACCTTC; CDR3aa: CASSSRQAGMYGYTF; abundance: NA; d_gene: NA; j_gene: TRBJ1-2; v_gene: TRBV7-2
CDR3nt: TGTGCCAGTAGTCGGGGGGGGTGGCAGCCCCAGCATTTT; CDR3aa: CASSRGGWQPQHF; abundance: NA; d_gene: NA; j_gene: TRBJ1-5; v_gene: TRBV19
CDR3nt: TGTGCCAGTAGTATTAGGGGCCAGGGTCAGCCCCAGCATTTT; CDR3aa: CASSIRGQGQPQHF; abundance: NA; d_gene: NA; j_gene: TRBJ1-5; v_gene: TRBV19
CDR3nt: TGTGCCAGCAGCGACGACTGGGAGTTCTACGAGCAGTACTTC; CDR3aa: CASSDDWEFYEQYF; abundance: NA; d_gene: NA; j_gene: TRBJ2-7; v_gene: TRBV6-2/TRBV6-3
CDR3nt: TGTGCCAGCAGCCCCGACAGGGTGGTCGGAAACACCATATATTTT; CDR3aa: CASSPDRVVGNTIYF; abundance: NA; d_gene: TRBD1; j_gene: TRBJ1-3; v_gene: TRBV12-3/TRBV12-4
CDR3nt: TGTGCCAGCAGCTTAGCTAGCGGCTGGGAGACCCAGTACTTC; CDR3aa: CASSLASGWETQYF; abundance: NA; d_gene: NA; j_gene: TRBJ2-5; v_gene: TRBV7-8
CDR3nt: TGTGCCAGCAGCTTAACAGGGGGGGACTCCTACAATGAGCAGTTCTTC; CDR3aa: CASSLTGGDSYNEQFF; abundance: NA; d_gene: NA; j_gene: TRBJ2-1; v_gene: TRBV7-3
CDR3nt: TGCGCCAGCAGCCAGGGCGGACCGAGCCCGGAGGCCCAGTACTTC; CDR3aa: CASSQGGPSPEAQYF; abundance: NA; d_gene: NA; j_gene: TRBJ2-5; v_gene: TRBV4-1
CDR3nt: TGTGCCAGCAGCTTGACAGAGACCCAGTACTTC; CDR3aa: CASSLTETQYF; abundance: few; d_gene: NA; j_gene: TRBJ2-5; v_gene: TRBV7-8
CDR3nt: TGCGCCAGCAGCCAAGCCGGGACGGTGTTTTTT; CDR3aa: CASSQAGTVFF; abundance: once; d_gene: NA; j_gene: TRBJ1-4; v_gene: TRBV4-1
CDR3nt: TGCGCCAGCTCACAGGGTGCAAATTACGAGCAGTACTTC; CDR3aa: CASSQGANYEQYF; abundance: NA; d_gene: NA; j_gene: TRBJ2-7; v_gene: TRBV5-1
CDR3nt: TGTGCCAGCAGCGTACGCGGGAGGGGCACCGGGGAGCTGTTTTTT; CDR3aa: CASSVRGRGTGELFF; abundance: NA; d_gene: TRBD2; j_gene: TRBJ2-2; v_gene: TRBV14
CDR3nt: TGTGCCAGCAGTTACTCGCCAGGGCTAGCGGGAGGGAACTATGAGCAGTTCTTC; CDR3aa: CASSYSPGLAGGNYEQFF; abundance: few; d_gene: TRBD2; j_gene: TRBJ2-1; v_gene: TRBV6-5
CDR3nt: TGTGCCAGCTCACTCTTTCAAGAGACCCAGTACTTC; CDR3aa: CASSLFQETQYF; abundance: NA; d_gene: NA; j_gene: TRBJ2-5; v_gene: TRBV18
CDR3nt: TGTGCCTGGAGTGGAAAGGGGCCGGAAGAGACCCAGTACTTC; CDR3aa: CAWSGKGPEETQYF; abundance: NA; d_gene: NA; j_gene: TRBJ2-5; v_gene: TRBV30
CDR3nt: TGTGCCAGCTCACCCAGCGGGGCAGATACGCAGTATTTT; CDR3aa: CASSPSGADTQYF; abundance: NA; d_gene: TRBD2; j_gene: TRBJ2-3; v_gene: TRBV18
CDR3nt: TGTGCCAGCAGGACGAGGGGAGGCGGTAGGGCGGGAGGGACTCCCTACGAGCAGTACTTC; CDR3aa: CASRTRGGGRAGGTPYEQYF; abundance: NA; d_gene: TRBD2; j_gene: TRBJ2-7; v_gene: TRBV6-1
CDR3nt: TGTGCCAGCAGCGAACACCGGGCCAGTGAGCAGTTCTTC; CDR3aa: CASSEHRASEQFF; abundance: NA; d_gene: NA; j_gene: TRBJ2-1; v_gene: TRBV6-1
CDR3nt: TGTGCCAGCAGCTCAATACTAGCGGAAAGCTCCTACGAGCAGTACTTC; CDR3aa: CASSSILAESSYEQYF; abundance: NA; d_gene: TRBD2; j_gene: TRBJ2-7; v_gene: TRBV7-3
CDR3nt: TGTGCCAGCAGCTCCGGACTAGCGGGGGCCACAGATACGCAGTATTTT; CDR3aa: CASSSGLAGATDTQYF; abundance: NA; d_gene: TRBD2; j_gene: TRBJ2-3; v_gene: TRBV7-3
CDR3nt: TGTGCCAGTAGGATCGACAGGTCGAGCTCTGGAAACACCATATATTTT; CDR3aa: CASRIDRSSSGNTIYF; abundance: few; d_gene: NA; j_gene: TRBJ1-3; v_gene: TRBV19
CDR3nt: TGCGCCAGCAGCTGGATAGGGGGTGAAAAACTGTTTTTT; CDR3aa: CASSWIGGEKLFF; abundance: NA; d_gene: NA; j_gene: TRBJ1-4; v_gene: TRBV4-1
CDR3nt: TGCAGTGCTAGGCGGGGACAGGGGGCTTTCGAGCAGTACTTC; CDR3aa: CSARRGQGAFEQYF; abundance: NA; d_gene: TRBD1; j_gene: TRBJ2-7; v_gene: TRBV20-1
CDR3nt: TGTGCAACGCGGGGGCCCGGCAATCAGCCCCAGCATTTT; CDR3aa: CATRGPGNQPQHF; abundance: few; d_gene: NA; j_gene: TRBJ1-5; v_gene: TRBV7-8
CDR3nt: TGCAGTGCTAGAGATCGCCTAGGAGGGGAGACCCAGTACTTC; CDR3aa: CSARDRLGGETQYF; abundance: few; d_gene: NA; j_gene: TRBJ2-5; v_gene: TRBV20-1
CDR3nt: TGTGCCAGCAGAGACAGCATGAGCTCCTACAATGAGCAGTTCTTC; CDR3aa: CASRDSMSSYNEQFF; abundance: NA; d_gene: NA; j_gene: TRBJ2-1; v_gene: TRBV2
CDR3nt: TGTGCCAGCAGTTTATTGGGGGCAGGGAGGGACATTCAGTACTTC; CDR3aa: CASSLLGAGRDIQYF; abundance: NA; d_gene: NA; j_gene: TRBJ2-4; v_gene: TRBV28
CDR3nt: TGTGCCAGCAGCCCAGGGACGGCCTACAATGAGCAGTTCTTC; CDR3aa: CASSPGTAYNEQFF; abundance: NA; d_gene: NA; j_gene: TRBJ2-1; v_gene: TRBV7-2
CDR3nt: TGTGCCAGCACCACCGGGGGAGCGGGAGGTCGCGAGCAGTACTTC; CDR3aa: CASTTGGAGGREQYF; abundance: NA; d_gene: TRBD2; j_gene: TRBJ2-7; v_gene: TRBV7-9
CDR3nt: TGCAGTGCTAGCCCGGATTCCTACGGGCAGTACTTC; CDR3aa: CSASPDSYGQYF; abundance: NA; d_gene: NA; j_gene: TRBJ2-7; v_gene: TRBV20-1
CDR3nt: TGTGCCAGCAGTTTGGGGGAGATTCCCACGCAGTATTTT; CDR3aa: CASSLGEIPTQYF; abundance: once; d_gene: NA; j_gene: TRBJ2-3; v_gene: TRBV28
CDR3nt: TGTGCCAGCAGTCCACAGAGCTATCTTAATTCACCCCTCCACTTT; CDR3aa: CASSPQSYLNSPLHF; abundance: few; d_gene: NA; j_gene: TRBJ1-6; v_gene: TRBV7-2
CDR3nt: TGTGCCAGCAGTTCCCTAGGACAGGGTGTCAGGGATACGCAGTATTTT; CDR3aa: CASSSLGQGVRDTQYF; abundance: NA; d_gene: TRBD1; j_gene: TRBJ2-3; v_gene: TRBV28
CDR3nt: TGCGCCAGCAGCCAAGACCGATGGGGCGAGCAGCCCCAGCATTTT; CDR3aa: CASSQDRWGEQPQHF; abundance: NA; d_gene: NA; j_gene: TRBJ1-5; v_gene: TRBV4-1
CDR3nt: TGTGCCAGCAACAGGGGTTCGGAGACCCAGTACTTC; CDR3aa: CASNRGSETQYF; abundance: NA; d_gene: TRBD1; j_gene: TRBJ2-5; v_gene: TRBV6-2/TRBV6-3
CDR3nt: TGCAGTATCCGGGACAGTAGCACAGATACGCAGTATTTT; CDR3aa: CSIRDSSTDTQYF; abundance: few; d_gene: TRBD1; j_gene: TRBJ2-3; v_gene: TRBV20-1
CDR3nt: TGTGCCAGCAGCAATATCCCGGTTTATGAGCAGTTCTTC; CDR3aa: CASSNIPVYEQFF; abundance: NA; d_gene: NA; j_gene: TRBJ2-1; v_gene: TRBV7-2
CDR3nt: TGTGCCAGCAGCCAAACCCCCGGTCCCTCCAATGGCTACGAGCAGTACTTC; CDR3aa: CASSQTPGPSNGYEQYF; abundance: NA; d_gene: NA; j_gene: TRBJ2-7; v_gene: TRBV28
CDR3nt: TGCAGTGCTAGAGTTCGTAGTAGCGGCTACAATGAGCAGTTCTTC; CDR3aa: CSARVRSSGYNEQFF; abundance: NA; d_gene: NA; j_gene: TRBJ2-1; v_gene: TRBV20-1